The 5 T cell receptor beta chains given below trace back to one sample, sequenced in a study of CD8+CD57+ T cells in acquired aplastic anemia. CDR3 and TCR beta VDJ profiling relied on a genomic DNA template. TCRdb reanalysed the reads using MiXCR and keeps one entry per CDR3 protein. The sample contains 350,000 to 450,000 distinct CDR3 sequences, approximately 70% of which appear only once. The sequencing input was sorted CD4+, CD8+, or CD8+CD57+ T cells (not recorded which) from PBMCs. All receptors come from a human donor in good health, serving as a control.

This chain links TRBV7-2 with TRBJ2-1; TRBD2 is a possible D gene (6 bases). The V gene lost 2 bases and the J gene lost 9 bases, with 20 bases spanning the gap. Germline CDR1 SGHTA, CDR2 FQGNSA. The CDR3 totals 16 residues. CDR3 bases: TGTGCCAGCAGCTTACCGCGTAACGGGAGAGAAACTGAGCAGTTCTTC. Translation gives CASSLPRNGRETEQFF.

To note about this clonotype: Compared with germline, one end of the junction differs, possibly owing to a read error. CDR3 in amino acids: CASSIAGGTYEQYF. CDR3 sequence (DNA): TGTGCCAGCAGTATAGCGGGGGGAACTTACGAGCAGTACTTC. The V gene is TRBV12-3 or TRBV12-4, the J gene TRBJ2-7, with 10 positions matching TRBD2. This CDR3 region has 14 residues.

As for this clonotype: The missing conserved phenylalanine or tryptophan at the end of this CDR3 makes a read error likely. The chain combines TRBV10-3 with TRBJ1-3; D might be TRBD1 (6 bases). The V gene lost 4 bases and the J gene lost 3 bases, with 13 bases spanning the gap. Germline CDR1 reads ENHRY; CDR2 reads SYGVKD. The CDR3 extends over 15 amino acids. This CDR3 reads CAISAGGTLGNTIYL. CDR3 sequence (DNA): TGTGCCATCAGTGCGGGGGGCACGCTTGGAAACACCATATATCTT.

The chain links TRBV7-2 to TRBJ2-2; maybe TRBD1 (6 bases). Deletions cut 3 bases from V and 9 bases from J, with 14 bases between. Germline V gene lookup returns CDR1 SGHTA and CDR2 FQGNSA. The CDR3 is made up of 14 amino acids. CDR3 sequence (DNA): TGTGCCAGCAGCTTCTGGACAGAAAGGAGGGAGCTGTTTTTT. Amino acids: CASSFWTERRELFF.

About this clonotype itself: One end of the junction is discordant with germline, which a read error may explain. The V gene is TRBV7-9, the J gene TRBJ2-5; TRBD2 agrees at 7 bases. The CDR3 covers 17 residues. CDR1 is SEHNR, CDR2 FQNEAQ, per germline (reference sequence). CDR3 in amino acids: CASGLALGGSYNETQYF. CDR3 in DNA: TGTGCCAGCGGCTTGGCCTTGGGGGGGTCCTACAATGAGACCCAGTACTTC.